A single sample is the source of the 20 T cell receptor beta chains below, sequenced in a study of blood T cell repertoires in COVID-19. Assay used: immunoSEQ multiplex PCR; TCRdb lists only in-frame clones, some missing. The data contain approximately 470,000 clones, about nine tenths of them seen just once; the ten biggest clones take up about 0.65%. The material sequenced was PBMCs or T cells enriched from blood (not recorded which). Receptors originate from a woman aged 18-35 years who had recovered from COVID-19.

The chain carries TRBV11-3 and TRBJ1-1, with no clear D. The germline CDR1 and CDR2 sequences are SGHNT and YENEEA. This CDR3 spans 13 amino acids. Trimming took 4 bases from V and 3 from J, leaving 9 bases between them. CDR3 residues: CASSSSPDTEAFF. CDR3 in DNA: TGTGCCAGCAGCTCTTCACCGGACACTGAAGCTTTCTTT. Filled out from reference TRBV11-3 and TRBJ1-1, the complete variable domain reads EAGVVQSPRYKIIEKKQPVAFWCNPISGHNTLYWYLQNLGQGPELLIRYENEEAVDDSQLPKDRFSAERLKGVDSTLKIQPAELGDSAVYLCASSSSPDTEAFFGQGTRLTVV.

The V call is TRBV12-3 or TRBV12-4, the J call TRBJ2-7, with a tentative D call TRBD2 (5 bases). Deletions cut 3 bases from V and 6 bases from J, with 9 bases between. This CDR3 spans 12 amino acids. The CDR3 protein is CASSFPEGEQYF. CDR3 in DNA: TGTGCCAGCAGTTTCCCCGAGGGCGAGCAGTACTTC.

The rearrangement links TRBV6-5 to TRBJ1-1; possibly TRBD1 for D (6 bases). The CDR3 runs 12 residues. The V end lost 6 bases, the J end lost 7 bases, and 12 bases lay between the germline ends. Germline V lookup: CDR1 MNHEY, CDR2 SVGAGI. The CDR3: CASSTQGREAFF. The DNA of the CDR3 is TGTGCCAGCAGCACCCAGGGGCGTGAAGCTTTCTTT.

The genes are TRBV7-9 and TRBJ1-1; 8 nucleotides align to TRBD1. Germline assignment: CDR1 SEHNR and CDR2 FQNEAQ (reference sequence). This CDR3 contains 17 residues. The V segment lost 1 base and the J segment 0 bases; nucleotides outside the gene matches: 7. CDR3 in amino acids: CASSLVGRGRMNTEAFF. CDR3 nucleotides: TGTGCCAGCAGCTTAGTGGGCAGGGGGCGCATGAACACTGAAGCTTTCTTT.

This clone has just a few counts. This chain links TRBV19 with TRBJ1-4, with TRBD1 matching over 7 bases. Per germline, CDR1 LNHDA and CDR2 SQIVND (reference sequence). The CDR3 length is 15 residues. Trimming removed 4 bases from V and 3 bases from J; junction bases left unmatched: 5. CDR3 sequence: CASSTTGVSNEKLFF. CDR3 bases: TGTGCCAGTAGTACAACAGGGGTGTCTAATGAAAAACTGTTTTTT.

On this clone itself: Other DNA variants within this sample encode the same CDR3. This chain joins TRBV7-2 and TRBJ1-3, with unresolved D. Germline CDR1 reads SGHTA; CDR2 reads FQGNSA. V lost 6 bases, J lost 0 bases, and 6 bases lay in between. CDR3 length: 13 residues. The CDR3 coding sequence is TGTGCCAGCAGTTCTAGCTCTGGAAACACCATATATTTT. Its protein is CASSSSSGNTIYF.

The V call is TRBV7-2, the J call TRBJ1-5; tentatively, D is TRBD1 (5 bases). Germline V CDR1 and CDR2: SGHTA, FQGNSA. This CDR3 is built from 17 residues. The ends were cut back, 8 bases at V and 0 bases at J, with 20 bases in the middle. The CDR3 loop reads CASSRQLTLNSNQPQHF. CDR3 in DNA: TGTGCCAGCTCTAGACAGCTGACACTTAATAGCAATCAGCCCCAGCATTTT.

This clone was counted a single time. The J gene is TRBJ1-6, the V gene TRBV7-2; perhaps TRBD1 as D (6 bases). Germline V gene lookup returns CDR1 SGHTA and CDR2 FQGNSA. V was pared by 5 bases and J by 10 bases, with 15 bases between. This CDR3 is 14 amino acids long. For the CDR3, the DNA is TGTGCCAGCAGCCAGGGACACTCAGGGTCACCCCTCCACTTT. Residues: CASSQGHSGSPLHF.

The J gene is TRBJ2-3, the V gene TRBV3-1 (or the pseudogene TRBV3-2), with a tentative D call TRBD2 (7 bases). CDR3 length equals 13 residues. The germline V and J ends were trimmed by 4 bases and 8 bases, with 13 bases remaining between them. Germline loops: CDR1 LGHDT, CDR2 YNNKEL (reference sequence). The CDR3 here is CASSRGGEVTQYF. In DNA, the CDR3 is TGTGCCAGCAGCCGGGGGGGCGAGGTTACGCAGTATTTT.

The V gene is TRBV7-8, the J gene TRBJ1-6; tentatively, D is TRBD1 (5 bases). Germline CDR1 is SGHVS and CDR2 is FQNEAQ. CDR3 length equals 15 residues. Trimming pared 5 bases from V and 10 bases from J, leaving 18 bases between. The DNA for the CDR3 is TGTGCCAGCAGCCCCGCCCCCGGCGGGGACTCACCCCTCCACTTT. This encodes CASSPAPGGDSPLHF.

The gene calls are TRBV5-4 and TRBJ1-1; D is unresolved. The CDR3 has 13 residues. In germline, CDR1 is SGHNT, CDR2 YYREEE (reference sequence). Trimming shortened V by 5 bases and J by 0 bases, and 8 bases separated the two germline ends. DNA of the CDR3: TGTGCCAGCAGTCGCGAGTTGAACACTGAAGCTTTCTTT. This encodes CASSRELNTEAFF.

CDR3 sequence reads: CASRRDSNQPQHF. The CDR3 DNA sequence: TGTGCCAGCCGCAGGGATAGCAATCAGCCCCAGCATTTT. This chain uses TRBV19 with TRBJ1-5; a weak D match, TRBD1 (5 bases). Germline-derived CDR1 and CDR2 are LNHDA and SQIVND (reference sequence). This CDR3 region has 13 residues. V lost 9 bases and J 0 bases, leaving 9 bases between the germline ends.

The chain carries TRBV16 and TRBJ2-5; D gene ambiguous. Between the trimmed V and J ends, which lost 0 bases and 5 bases, there was a span of 4 bases. Germline CDR1 is KGHSY and CDR2 is FQNENV. This CDR3 has 12 residues. CDR3 residues: CASSQSSETQYF. The DNA for the CDR3 is TGTGCCAGCAGCCAATCCTCGGAGACCCAGTACTTC.

To note about this clone: Other DNA sequences of this sample code for an identical CDR3. The chain links TRBV5-1 to TRBJ2-7; a weak D match, TRBD2 (6 bases). Germline V gene lookup returns CDR1 SGHRS and CDR2 YFSETQ. The CDR3 runs 11 residues. The germline V and J ends were trimmed by 5 bases and 4 bases, with 7 bases remaining between them. CDR3 coding DNA: TGCGCCAGCAGTAGCGGTTACGAGCAGTACTTC. This encodes CASSSGYEQYF.

V gene TRBV7-7 combines with J gene TRBJ1-6, with TRBD1 identical over 10 bases. The CDR3 extends over 12 amino acids. CDR1 is SSHAT and CDR2 is FNYEAQ in the germline V gene (reference sequence). In DNA form, the CDR3 reads TGTGCACGGGACAGGGGTAATTCACCCCTCCACTTT. Its protein product is CARDRGNSPLHF.

The V and J genes are TRBV18 and TRBJ1-2; TRBD1 agrees at 7 bases. CDR3 length: 14 amino acids. The germline CDR1 and CDR2 sequences are KGHSH and LQKENI. J was trimmed by 3 bases and V by 3 bases; bases with no gene match: 4. CDR3: CASSPGQPDYGYTF. The CDR3 DNA reads TGTGCCAGCTCACCGGGACAGCCTGACTATGGCTACACCTTC.

There are a few counts of this clone. The V gene is TRBV15, the J gene TRBJ1-2; 7 nucleotides agree with TRBD1. The V and J ends lost 0 bases and 7 bases, in that order; junction bases with no gene match: 8. Germline CDR1 reads LNHNV; CDR2 reads YYDKDF (reference sequence). The CDR3 is 15 amino acids. The CDR3 sequence is CATSRDRTGMGGYTF. The CDR3 DNA is TGTGCCACCAGCAGAGATCGGACAGGAATGGGTGGCTACACCTTC. Based on the CDR3 plus reference TRBV15 and TRBJ1-2, the full variable domain is DAMVIQNPRYQVTQFGKPVTLSCSQTLNHNVMYWYQQKSSQAPKLLFHYYDKDFNNEADTPDNFQSRRPNTSFCFLDIRSPGLGDTAMYLCATSRDRTGMGGYTFGSGTRLTVV.

V usage is TRBV3-1 (or the pseudogene TRBV3-2) and J usage is TRBJ1-2, with TRBD1 matching 9 bases. Germline CDR1 is LGHDT and CDR2 is YNNKEL (reference sequence). The CDR3 totals 17 residues. Germline trimming cut 0 bases from V and 6 bases from J; bases unmatched to any gene: 11. The chain's CDR3 is CASSQDFRTGDLNGYTF. The CDR3 DNA sequence: TGTGCCAGCAGCCAAGATTTCCGGACAGGGGACTTAAATGGCTACACCTTC.

The CDR3 sequence is CAWGLAGTDTQYF. Written as DNA, the CDR3 is TGTGCCTGGGGGCTGGCTGGCACAGATACGCAGTATTTT. The chain joins TRBV30 to TRBJ2-3; D remains unclear. The CDR3 consists of 13 residues. V shed 5 bases and J shed 1 base, with 10 bases lying between them. Per the germline V gene, CDR1 is GTSNPN and CDR2 is SVGIG (reference sequence).

J is TRBJ2-5 and V is TRBV18, with TRBD1 matching over 11 bases. This CDR3 has 16 amino acids. Losses at the gene ends were 2 bases for V and 4 bases for J; bases not matched to a gene: 6. CDR1 is KGHSH, CDR2 LQKENI, per germline. This CDR3 is CASSPRGQGAGETQYF. The CDR3 nucleotides are TGTGCCAGCTCACCAAGAGGACAGGGGGCGGGAGAGACCCAGTACTTC.